The next 18 T cell receptor beta chains were all read from a single sample in a study of shared clonotypes between healthy human individuals. Using immunoSEQ multiplex PCR, the repertoire was profiled, and TCRdb retains in-frame clones only, with some absent. This table has about 2.4 million clones, around 94% appearing once. The sequenced sample consisted of naive CD4+ T cells sorted from blood. The sample's subset: CD45RA+ positively selected. Receptors were obtained from a man between 18 and 35 years old in good health.

This sequence joins TRBV30 and TRBJ1-1, with 7 bases aligning to TRBD1. Germline V gene sequence: CDR1 GTSNPN, CDR2 SVGIG (reference sequence). The V and J ends lost 3 bases and 6 bases, in that order; junction bases with no gene match: 7. CDR3 length: 13 residues. The DNA for the CDR3 is TGTGCCTGGAGGAAAGGGGGCGGGGCTGAAGCTTTCTTT. Translation gives CAWRKGGGAEAFF.

The chain is built from TRBV7-9 and TRBJ2-1, with D possibly TRBD2 on 5 matching bases. Germline CDR1 is SEHNR and CDR2 is FQNEAQ (reference sequence). The ends were cut back, 5 bases at V and 8 bases at J, with 16 bases in the middle. The CDR3 runs to 14 residues. The CDR3 loop reads CASSPASGRDEQFF. CDR3 bases: TGTGCCAGCAGCCCCGCGAGCGGTCGCGATGAGCAGTTCTTC.

The genes are TRBV6-5 and TRBJ1-5, with a tentative D call TRBD1 (5 bases). There are 13 residues in the CDR3. With 5 bases removed from V and 5 bases from J, the gap between germline ends came to 10 bases. Germline V gene sequence: CDR1 MNHEY, CDR2 SVGAGI. The chain's CDR3 is CASSRDGYQPQHF. Here the CDR3 DNA reads TGTGCCAGCAGTCGGGACGGGTATCAGCCCCAGCATTTT.

The rearrangement links TRBV5-4 to TRBJ2-4, with 8 bases identical to TRBD1. Looked up from germline, CDR1 is SGHNT and CDR2 is YYREEE (reference sequence). The trim removed 4 bases at V and 3 bases at J, leaving 6 bases unmatched. The CDR3 is 15 amino acids. In nucleotides, the CDR3 is TGTGCCAGCAGCCTAGTTGACAGGGGCAAAAACATTCAGTACTTC. As protein: CASSLVDRGKNIQYF.

Comment on this clone: In the same sample, other DNA sequences code for this CDR3. The rearrangement joins TRBV5-1 to TRBJ2-7; TRBD1 matches 11 bases. The J segment lost 6 bases and the V segment lost 4 bases, leaving 9 bases of the junction unmatched. Germline-derived CDR1 and CDR2 are SGHRS and YFSETQ. The CDR3 runs 15 residues. The CDR3 reads CASSLEGQGGGEQYF. The CDR3 DNA is TGCGCCAGCAGCCTGGAGGGACAGGGGGGTGGCGAGCAGTACTTC.

The chain joins TRBV29-1 to TRBJ2-6; maybe TRBD2 (5 bases). Germline V CDR1 and CDR2: SQVTM, ANQGSEA. This CDR3 contains 16 residues. V was clipped by 4 bases and J by 0 bases, with 13 bases between them. CDR3 bases: TGCAGCGTTGCTTTCGGAGGAACCTCTGGGGCCAACGTCCTGACTTTC. It is translated as CSVAFGGTSGANVLTF.

This chain connects TRBV5-6 to TRBJ2-5; TRBD2 aligns across 12 bases. This CDR3 has 16 residues. The germline V gene encodes CDR1 SGHDT and CDR2 YYEEEE. V trimming: 1 base; J trimming: 5 bases; junction bases outside the gene matches: 6. CDR3 DNA: TGTGCCAGCAGCTTGTGGGCTAGCGGGGGGGCTGAGACCCAGTACTTC. This encodes CASSLWASGGAETQYF.

The chain employs TRBV7-2 and TRBJ1-1; no clear D gene. V shed 6 bases and J shed 6 bases, with 14 bases lying between them. The CDR3 is 13 amino acids. CDR1 SGHTA and CDR2 FQGNSA come from the germline V gene. The CDR3 coding sequence is TGTGCCAGCAGGTATCCCGGCAGCCCTGAAGCTTTCTTT. Residues: CASRYPGSPEAFF.

This chain connects TRBV4-1 to TRBJ2-2, with a tentative D call TRBD2 (5 bases). CDR3 length: 15 amino acids. Germline V gene sequence: CDR1 MGHRA, CDR2 YSYEKL. V gave up 3 bases and J gave up 6 bases, with 14 bases separating them. The CDR3 protein is CASSQGSAAPGELFF. The DNA for the CDR3 is TGCGCCAGCAGCCAGGGTAGCGCCGCTCCCGGGGAGCTGTTTTTT.

In nucleotides, the CDR3 is TGCGCCAGCAGTGAGTCATACAGAGCCACCTACGAGCAGTACTTC. Translating gives CASSESYRATYEQYF. This chain connects TRBV10-2 to TRBJ2-7, with D unclear. Trimming left V 0 bases short and J 2 bases short, with 11 bases between. The germline V gene encodes CDR1 WSHSY and CDR2 SAAADI. This CDR3 has 15 residues.

The genes are TRBV10-3 and TRBJ2-6, with TRBD2 as a possible D gene (5 bases). The germline V gene encodes CDR1 ENHRY and CDR2 SYGVKD. This CDR3 region has 19 residues. Trimming removed 3 bases from V and 2 bases from J, with 20 bases in between. The CDR3 region has the DNA TGTGCCATCAGTGAATACTCCTCGGGAAAAACTCCTGGGGCCAACGTCCTGACTTTC. This encodes CAISEYSSGKTPGANVLTF.

The chain employs TRBV6-5 and TRBJ1-5; 8 bases fit TRBD1. From germline, CDR1 is MNHEY and CDR2 SVGAGI. With 8 bases clipped from V and 4 bases from J, the junction kept 4 bases outside the gene matches. This CDR3 has 13 residues. The CDR3 loop is CASGQGKNQPQHF. CDR3 DNA: TGTGCCAGCGGACAGGGCAAGAATCAGCCCCAGCATTTT.

The J gene is TRBJ1-2, the V gene TRBV27; no clear D. Trimming shortened V by 6 bases and J by 6 bases, and 11 bases separated the two germline ends. CDR3 size: 12 residues. The germline CDR1 and CDR2 sequences are MNHEY and SMNVEV (reference sequence). CDR3: CASRDARHGYTF. The CDR3 region has the DNA TGTGCCAGCAGGGATGCACGACATGGCTACACCTTC.

J is TRBJ2-5 and V is TRBV25-1, with 9 bases aligning to TRBD1. The trim removed 6 bases at V and 2 bases at J, leaving 10 bases unmatched. The CDR3 extends over 16 amino acids. The germline V gene encodes CDR1 MGHDK and CDR2 SYGVNS. The CDR3 DNA reads TGTGCCAGCAGCGATGGGACAGGGTTCCCGCAAGAGACCCAGTACTTC. Encoded protein: CASSDGTGFPQETQYF.

V is TRBV5-1 and J is TRBJ2-5, with D perhaps being TRBD1 or TRBD2 (6 bases each). The CDR3 sequence is 15 residues long. V gave up 5 bases and J gave up 3 bases, with 17 bases separating them. Germline CDR1 reads SGHRS; CDR2 reads YFSETQ. CDR3 protein: CASRMWGAREETQYF. The CDR3 DNA follows: TGCGCCAGCAGGATGTGGGGGGCTAGGGAAGAGACCCAGTACTTC.

Note on this clone: This specimen includes other DNA sequences encoding the same CDR3. The genes are TRBV5-1 and TRBJ1-5, with a possible D match to TRBD1 (5 bases). The germline CDR1 and CDR2 sequences are SGHRS and YFSETQ. There are 15 residues in the CDR3. Trimming pared 4 bases from V and 1 base from J, leaving 12 bases between. The CDR3 protein is CASSLGGESNQPQHF. CDR3 sequence (DNA): TGCGCCAGCAGCCTGGGAGGGGAGAGCAATCAGCCCCAGCATTTT.

The chain is built from TRBV5-1 and TRBJ2-7; D could derive from TRBD1 or TRBD2 (5 bases each). With 5 bases removed from V and 3 bases from J, the gap between germline ends came to 18 bases. Germline assignment: CDR1 SGHRS and CDR2 YFSETQ. This CDR3 has 15 residues. The chain's CDR3 is CASSPGDVGHYEQYF. CDR3 nucleotide sequence: TGCGCCAGCAGTCCCGGGGACGTAGGGCACTACGAGCAGTACTTC.

V usage is TRBV20-1 and J usage is TRBJ2-3, with D possibly being TRBD2 (6 bases). The germline V gene has CDR1 DFQATT and CDR2 SNEGSKA (reference sequence). Trimming removed 3 bases at V and 5 bases at J, with 6 bases between. This CDR3 is 11 amino acids long. CDR3 sequence (DNA): TGCAGTGCTAGTAGCGGAGATACGCAGTATTTT. This sequence encodes CSASSGDTQYF.